These T cell receptor beta chains were read from a single sample in a study of regulatory T cells in long-lasting Graves disease. Using its own MiXCR run on the multiplex PCR reads, TCRdb lists one record per CDR3 protein. This table has 400,000 or so distinct CDR3 sequences, 23% appearing once. The specimen was peripheral blood mononuclear cells (PBMCs), collected when the disease was refractory, from a patient treated with antithyroid drugs. The receptor set was obtained from a female donor with Graves disease. Each CDR3 is given with its conserved first and last residue. The D gene is left open where the match is weak.

V gene	J gene	D gene	CDR3 protein
TRBV28	TRBJ2-2	-	CASTGDYTGELFF
TRBV6-1	TRBJ2-1	TRBD1	CASRRGQGRRNEQFF
TRBV19	TRBJ1-5	-	CASSMQGPRNQPQHF
TRBV12-3/TRBV12-4	TRBJ2-3	TRBD2	CASSYGSGGTDTQYF
TRBV7-2	TRBJ1-2	-	CASSLRQGINYGYTF
TRBV7-9	TRBJ1-2	-	CASSPSGAYGYTF
TRBV18	TRBJ2-4	-	CASSPPPAKNIQYF
TRBV20-1	TRBJ2-7	TRBD1	CSARRRDSSPYPYFYEQYF
TRBV7-2	TRBJ1-1	-	CASSFGVGGKGTEAFF
TRBV24-1	TRBJ1-2	-	CATSDRRNGRYGYTF
TRBV5-5	TRBJ2-1	TRBD1	CASSQGVTRFF
TRBV11-2	TRBJ2-5	-	CASSLDPQGGLETQYF
TRBV28	TRBJ1-5	-	CASSWGRANQPQHF
TRBV2	TRBJ2-1	TRBD2	CASSESPINVLAGAGNEQFF
TRBV6-1	TRBJ1-1	-	CASRRLNTEAFF
TRBV18	TRBJ2-1	-	CASSSPNEQFF
TRBV2	TRBJ2-5	-	CASSELPETQYF
TRBV10-3	TRBJ2-1	-	CAISDRGNEQFF
TRBV4-1	TRBJ1-2	-	CASSQDVNGYTF
TRBV15	TRBJ1-1	-	CATSRDGQRNTEAFF
TRBV2	TRBJ1-4	-	CASSEGTDNEKLFF
TRBV19	TRBJ1-6	-	CASRTTGNSPLHF
TRBV2	TRBJ2-7	-	CASSEDRDFTYEQYF
TRBV2	TRBJ2-2	-	CASRSPETGPGELFF